Following are 16 T cell receptor beta chains from one sample sequenced in a study of cytomegalovirus exposure and HLA in healthy donors. The data were produced by immunoSEQ multiplex PCR, yet TCRdb's version contains in-frame clones alone and is incomplete. The repertoire holds roughly 70,000 clones, with approximately 97% as singletons. The sequenced sample consisted of PBMCs. The receptors stem from a young woman in good health and CMV-seropositive.

V usage is TRBV11-2 and J usage is TRBJ1-3; no clear D. Germline V CDR1 and CDR2: SGHAT, FQNNGV. Trimming took 2 bases from V and 3 from J, leaving 20 bases between them. This CDR3 contains 18 residues. DNA for the CDR3: TGTGCCAGCAGCTTACTCGGGTCAGACCATTCTGTTGGAAACACCATATATTTT. This sequence encodes CASSLLGSDHSVGNTIYF.

CDR3 coding DNA: TGTGCCAGCATCTTTGGGAGCTCCTACAATGAGCAGTTCTTC. Translated, it gives CASIFGSSYNEQFF. J is TRBJ2-1 and V is TRBV28, with D perhaps matching TRBD2 (5 bases). Germline V gives CDR1 MDHEN, CDR2 SYDVKM. The length of the CDR3 is 14 residues. Trimming removed 7 bases at V and 0 bases at J, with 10 bases between. Supplemented by reference TRBV28 and TRBJ2-1, the full variable domain reads DVKVTQSSRYLVKRTGEKVFLECVQDMDHENMFWYRQDPGLGLRLIYFSYDVKMKEKGDIPEGYSVSREKKERFSLILESASTNQTSMYLCASIFGSSYNEQFFGPGTRLTVL.

This chain connects TRBV18 to TRBJ2-2; D is perhaps TRBD1 (6 bases). Germline V CDR1 and CDR2: KGHSH, LQKENI. Trimming pared 2 bases from V and 2 bases from J, leaving 15 bases between. The CDR3 is made up of 17 amino acids. Here the CDR3 reads CASSPTRGQINTGELFF. The DNA of the CDR3 is TGTGCCAGCTCACCAACCCGAGGACAGATTAACACCGGGGAGCTGTTTTTT. Combining the CDR3 with reference TRBV18 and TRBJ2-2 gives the whole variable domain NAGVMQNPRHLVRRRGQEARLRCSPMKGHSHVYWYRQLPEEGLKFMVYLQKENIIDESGMPKERFSAEFPKEGPSILRIQQVVRGDSAAYFCASSPTRGQINTGELFFGEGSRLTVL.

V and J are TRBV15 and TRBJ2-5; perhaps TRBD1 as D (5 bases). The J call is in doubt because the DNA end fits TRBJ2-7 better. CDR1 and CDR2 (germline): LNHNV, YYDKDF (reference sequence). This CDR3 is 15 amino acids long. CDR3 bases: TGTGCCACCAGCAGAAACTTCGGACAACCCTACGAGCAGTACTTC. Translation: CATSRNFGQPYEQYF.

The V call is TRBV7-8, the J call TRBJ1-5; D is ambiguous. V gave up 1 base and J gave up 0 bases, with 7 bases separating them. CDR1 SGHVS and CDR2 FQNEAQ come from the germline V gene. This CDR3 is 15 amino acids long. The CDR3 region is CASSLDPGSNQPQHF. The CDR3 region has the DNA TGTGCCAGCAGCTTAGATCCAGGTAGCAATCAGCCCCAGCATTTT.

The rearrangement links TRBV5-4 to TRBJ2-7, with TRBD1 identical over 9 bases. Germline assignment: CDR1 SGHNT and CDR2 YYREEE (reference sequence). With 0 bases clipped from V and 4 bases from J, the junction kept 2 bases outside the gene matches. The CDR3 runs 14 residues. CDR3 amino acids: CASSLGTGVYEQYF. The CDR3 nucleotides are TGTGCCAGCAGCTTGGGGACAGGGGTTTACGAGCAGTACTTC.

The rearrangement joins TRBV5-6 to TRBJ2-3; D gene uncertain. The germline V gene encodes CDR1 SGHDT and CDR2 YYEEEE. Trimming removed 0 bases at V and 0 bases at J, with 17 bases between. The CDR3 has 18 amino acids. CDR3 protein: CASSLGFRGDFSTDTQYF. The CDR3 DNA follows: TGTGCCAGCAGCTTGGGGTTCAGAGGAGATTTTAGCACAGATACGCAGTATTTT.

The chain combines TRBV6-1 with TRBJ2-7; D is unresolved. CDR3 size: 13 residues. Trimming cost V 2 bases and J 3 bases, with 8 bases left between them. Looked up from germline, CDR1 is MNHNS and CDR2 is SASEGT. The CDR3 coding sequence is TGTGCCAGCAGTGAAATATCGGGCTACGAGCAGTACTTC. Translated, it gives CASSEISGYEQYF.

The V and J genes are TRBV9 and TRBJ1-2; D may be TRBD1 (5 bases). The germline CDR1 and CDR2 sequences are SGDLS and YYNGEE. V dropped 0 bases and J dropped 1 base, with 16 bases sitting between them. The length of the CDR3 is 17 residues. The CDR3 region is CASSVGDDDSYNYGYTF. CDR3 coding DNA: TGTGCCAGCAGCGTAGGAGACGATGACAGTTATAACTATGGCTACACCTTC.

This clone was found once. The chain combines TRBV6-5 with TRBJ1-1, with D possibly TRBD1 on 5 matching bases. The germline V and J ends were trimmed by 2 bases and 4 bases, with 17 bases remaining between them. CDR3 length equals 16 residues. Germline V gene data show CDR1 as MNHEY and CDR2 as SVGAGI. CDR3 residues: CASSYDAGYPGTEAFF. CDR3 coding DNA: TGTGCCAGCAGTTACGACGCAGGGTATCCGGGCACTGAAGCTTTCTTT.

The chain links TRBV19 to TRBJ2-1; TRBD2 agrees at 12 bases. In germline, CDR1 is LNHDA, CDR2 SQIVND (reference sequence). The CDR3 is 17 residues long. J was trimmed by 5 bases and V by 3 bases; bases with no gene match: 8. The CDR3 DNA sequence: TGTGCCAGTAGTATGGGACTAGCGGGTACCTTAAACAATGAGCAGTTCTTC. This sequence encodes CASSMGLAGTLNNEQFF. Based on the CDR3 plus reference TRBV19 and TRBJ2-1, the full variable domain is DGGITQSPKYLFRKEGQNVTLSCEQNLNHDAMYWYRQDPGQGLRLIYYSQIVNDFQKGDIAEGYSVSREKKESFPLTVTSAQKNPTAFYLCASSMGLAGTLNNEQFFGPGTRLTVL.

The V gene is TRBV30, the J gene TRBJ2-3, with 7 bases matching TRBD2. The germline V gene has CDR1 GTSNPN and CDR2 SVGIG (reference sequence). This CDR3 comprises 16 residues. V dropped 7 bases and J dropped 0; count of bases not matched to a gene: 13. CDR3 DNA sequence: TGTGCCTTAACGCCCGGCGGGAGAAGAAGCACAGATACGCAGTATTTT. Its protein product is CALTPGGRRSTDTQYF.

In DNA form, the CDR3 reads TGTGCCAGTAGTATGGTAGCGGGAGGGCCACCCTACGAGCAGTACTTC. Amino acids: CASSMVAGGPPYEQYF. The V gene is TRBV19, the J gene TRBJ2-7; 11 positions match TRBD2. V lost 3 bases to trimming and J lost 2 bases; unmatched junction nucleotides: 6. The CDR3 is made up of 16 amino acids. Germline V gives CDR1 LNHDA, CDR2 SQIVND (reference sequence).

This clone was observed a handful of times. The chain employs TRBV7-6 and TRBJ2-7; TRBD1 agrees at 8 bases. The V and J ends lost 6 bases and 3 bases, in that order; junction bases with no gene match: 4. Germline V gives CDR1 SGHVS, CDR2 FNYEAQ. The CDR3 is made up of 13 amino acids. CDR3 sequence: CASRSDRGYEQYF. CDR3 bases: TGTGCCAGCAGATCTGACAGGGGCTACGAGCAGTACTTC.

The chain is built from TRBV29-1 and TRBJ2-2; maybe TRBD2 (6 bases). CDR1 SQVTM and CDR2 ANQGSEA come from the germline V gene. Trimming shortened V by 6 bases and J by 0 bases, and 17 bases separated the two germline ends. The CDR3 loop spans 16 amino acids. The CDR3 bases are TGCAGCGTCGCGGGACCGCCGTTCGCGAACACCGGGGAGCTGTTTTTT. Protein: CSVAGPPFANTGELFF.

This clone was picked up one time. The chain recombines TRBV9 with TRBJ2-7, with D tentatively TRBD2 (6 bases). V was pared by 0 bases and J by 4 bases, with 23 bases between. The CDR3 is 18 residues long. Germline CDR1 and CDR2: SGDLS and YYNGEE. Here the CDR3 reads CASSVDPGGGALLYEQYF. For the CDR3, the DNA is TGTGCCAGCAGCGTAGACCCCGGGGGTGGTGCCCTCCTATACGAGCAGTACTTC.